This T cell receptor (beta chain) derives from a study of T cells in Graves' hyperthyroidism and ophthalmopathy. Those patients with uncontrolled infection, other autoimmune disease, pregnancy or lactation were excluded. Germline V gene lookup returns CDR1 DFQATT and CDR2 SNEGSKA (reference sequence). CDR3 length: 18 residues. Trimming cost V 3 bases and J 0 bases; bases outside gene matches: 14. Using RNA transcripts as the source, TCR beta CDR3 regions were amplified. HTBI primers were the set used in a first-round RT-PCR of the TCR CDR3. Via MiXCR, TCRdb re-called the multiplex PCR reads, giving one row per CDR3 protein. The data hold around 620,000 distinct CDR3 sequences, with 12% to 15% observed a single time.

The chain recombines TRBV20-1 with TRBJ2-1; 7 nucleotides match TRBD2. This receptor was obtained from a woman aged 18-29 years with Graves' ophthalmopathy. The sequenced sample was blood. The chain's CDR3 is CSASSSGDGSSSYNEQFF. The CDR3 region has the DNA TGCAGTGCTAGCTCTAGCGGAGATGGCAGTAGCTCCTACAATGAGCAGTTCTTC.